This T cell receptor (beta chain) emerged from a study of post-analysis software for immune sequencing data. Study observations and caveats: Clustering by F measure revealed strong co-clustering among samples prepared together in one batch. Significantly decreased normalized Chao1 diversity was recorded for multiple sclerosis patients relative to controls. Patients carried five TRBV segments more frequently than controls did, and TRBV5-6, TRBV5-1 and TRBV20-1 were among them.

Researchers reported that TCR beta cDNA libraries carried unique molecular identifiers. With about 0.95 to 11 million T cells as the source, roughly 0.5 million cDNA molecules resulted. TCRdb redid the calling of the PCR reads with MiXCR, one entry per CDR3 protein. The sample lists a few hundred thousand distinct CDR3 sequences; 30% to 45% were seen once. In regard to this clonotype: No antigen is known for it.

CDR1 PRHDT and CDR2 FYEKMQ come from the germline V gene (reference sequence). The CDR3 contains 14 residues. V was clipped by 0 bases and J by 3 bases, with 8 bases between them. The TCR originated in a girl aged 10-17 years with multiple sclerosis. Sequencing was carried out using blood. This chain joins TRBV13 and TRBJ1-1; D call uncertain. The CDR3 loop is CASSLGRSDTEAFF. CDR3 in DNA: TGTGCCAGCAGCTTAGGGAGGTCGGACACTGAAGCTTTCTTT.